This T cell receptor beta chain came from a study of shared clonotypes between healthy human individuals. Study-level points and caveats: Larger estimated richness was generally recorded for naive subsets relative to memory subsets. The researchers took only blood, and tissue repertoires probably look different.

In the case of this clone: What it binds is not known.

Sequenced by immunoSEQ multiplex PCR; TCRdb stores in-frame clones only, minus some. This table holds roughly 2.5 million clones, roughly nine tenths found once. Germline V gives CDR1 SGHTA, CDR2 FQGNSA. Between the trimmed V and J ends, which lost 2 bases and 8 bases, there was a span of 20 bases. This CDR3 contains 16 residues. Sequencing was performed on naive CD4+ T cells sorted from blood. This sample's subset: CD45RA+ positively selected. This clonotype originated in a man younger than 35 in good health. V gene TRBV7-2 combines with J gene TRBJ2-3; D is ambiguous. The CDR3 DNA follows: TGTGCCAGCAGCTTACTGGGCCGTATCGCTATTGGTACGCAGTATTTT. Translation gives CASSLLGRIAIGTQYF.